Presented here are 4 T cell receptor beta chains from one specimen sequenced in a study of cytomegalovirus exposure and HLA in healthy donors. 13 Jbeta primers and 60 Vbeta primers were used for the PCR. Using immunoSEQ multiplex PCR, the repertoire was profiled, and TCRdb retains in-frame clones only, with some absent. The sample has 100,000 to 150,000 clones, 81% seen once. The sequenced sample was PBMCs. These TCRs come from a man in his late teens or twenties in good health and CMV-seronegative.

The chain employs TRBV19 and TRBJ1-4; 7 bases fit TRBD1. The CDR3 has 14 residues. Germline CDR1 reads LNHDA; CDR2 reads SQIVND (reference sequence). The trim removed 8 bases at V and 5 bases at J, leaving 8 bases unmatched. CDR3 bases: TGTGCCAGTCGGGGGGGACAGAACAATGAAAAACTGTTTTTT. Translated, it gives CASRGGQNNEKLFF.

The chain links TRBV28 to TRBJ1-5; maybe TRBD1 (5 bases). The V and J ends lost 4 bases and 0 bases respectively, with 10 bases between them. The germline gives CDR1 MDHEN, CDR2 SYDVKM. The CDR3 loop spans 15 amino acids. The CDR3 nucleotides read TGTGCCAGCAGTTCGGGACTAAATAGCAATCAGCCCCAGCATTTT. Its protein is CASSSGLNSNQPQHF.

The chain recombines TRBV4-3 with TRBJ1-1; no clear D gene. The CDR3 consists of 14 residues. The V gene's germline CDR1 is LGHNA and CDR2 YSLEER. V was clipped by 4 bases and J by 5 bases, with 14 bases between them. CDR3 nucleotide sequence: TGCGCCAGCAGCCCAAGTGTTACCAGAACTGAAGCTTTCTTT. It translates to CASSPSVTRTEAFF.

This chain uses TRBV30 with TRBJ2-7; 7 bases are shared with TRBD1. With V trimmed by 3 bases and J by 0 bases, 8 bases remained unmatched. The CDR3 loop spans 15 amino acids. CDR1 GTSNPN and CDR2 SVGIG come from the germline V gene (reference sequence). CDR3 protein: CAWRGMGQSSYEQYF. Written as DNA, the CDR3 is TGTGCCTGGAGAGGAATGGGACAGTCCTCCTACGAGCAGTACTTC.